This paragraph reports one TCR beta chain. This sample is drawn from a study of OX40 agonist ivuxolimab in advanced cancers. The wider study: In this trial design, patients received ivuxolimab intravenously at 0.01 to 10 mg/kg every 2 weeks.

The method was immunoSEQ multiplex PCR; TCRdb's version includes in-frame clones alone and lacks a portion of them. This sample yields some 80,000 clones, of which approximately 90% are seen a single time; 0.6% to 0.85% belongs to the top ten. The CDR3 runs to 12 residues. Unmatched junction bases numbered 1, after V lost 5 bases and J lost 6 bases. The germline gives CDR1 SGHNT, CDR2 YENEEA. This TCR came from an adult with an advanced solid tumor such as melanoma, head and neck, liver or kidney cancer. The J gene is TRBJ2-1, the V gene TRBV11-3; 7 bases are a match to TRBD1. The source material was CD4+ or CD8+ T cells sorted from blood, sampled in a trial of the OX40 agonist ivuxolimab. The DNA of the CDR3 is TGTGCCAGCAGCCCAGGGGGCAATGAGCAGTTCTTC. It specifies CASSPGGNEQFF.